The 13 T cell receptor beta chains in this list originate from one sample, sequenced in a study of blood T cells in healthy people across ages. The second PCR ran about 6 to 12 cycles with a sample-barcoded 5' primer and J-beta primers. Each CDR3 protein gets one entry after TCRdb re-called the 5' RACE reads with MiXCR. This sample has some 890,000 distinct CDR3 sequences, with 25% to 35% found just once. This sample was also put to use in a study of T cells of mothers and their children.

Material for sequencing was blood. The receptors here all came from a woman aged 35 to 49 in good health.

The table lists this clonotype with a few counts. The chain carries TRBV29-1 and TRBJ1-2; D gene ambiguous. Germline CDR1 SQVTM, CDR2 ANQGSEA. This CDR3 comprises 11 residues. V lost 1 base to trimming and J lost 4 bases, with 4 bases between them. The CDR3 loop is CSVEVSYGYTF. The CDR3 DNA reads as TGCAGCGTTGAAGTGAGCTATGGCTACACCTTC.

The chain has TRBV7-2 and TRBJ2-7, with TRBD2 matching 11 bases. With 5 bases clipped from V and 10 bases from J, the junction kept 16 bases outside the gene matches. CDR3 length: 16 residues. Looked up from germline, CDR1 is SGHTA and CDR2 is FQGNSA. The CDR3 DNA sequence: TGTGCCAGCAGCCAGGGGCTAGCGGGGGGCCTAGGGATTCAGTACTTC. Translated: CASSQGLAGGLGIQYF.

This clonotype was observed at least ten times. This chain links TRBV7-6 with TRBJ2-7; a weak D match, TRBD1 (5 bases). The V end was cut by 5 bases, the J end by 3 bases, with 17 bases between. The CDR3 totals 15 residues. Germline CDR1 reads SGHVS; CDR2 reads FNYEAQ. The CDR3 bases are TGTGCCAGCAGCCCCATTTATGGGGCAGGCTACGAGCAGTACTTC. Translation: CASSPIYGAGYEQYF.

This clonotype was seen ten or more times. CDR3 region: CASSLVTGQGLSPNTEAFF. The CDR3 nucleotides are TGTGCCAGCAGCTTAGTGACGGGGCAGGGTCTTTCCCCGAACACTGAAGCTTTCTTT. This chain uses TRBV7-2 with TRBJ1-1, with D possibly being TRBD1 (5 bases). The CDR3 is 19 residues long. Germline lookup yields CDR1 SGHTA and CDR2 FQGNSA. V lost 1 base and J lost 1, with 22 bases in between.

This clonotype was counted between two and nine times. The chain employs TRBV6-8 and TRBJ2-7, with unresolved D. This CDR3 is 17 amino acids long. Trimming shortened V by 4 bases and J by 0 bases, and 19 bases separated the two germline ends. Germline-derived CDR1 and CDR2 are MNHGY and SAAAGT. The DNA for the CDR3 is TGTGCCAGCAGTTCAGTACAGCTGAAGGACGGCTCCTACGAGCAGTACTTC. Protein: CASSSVQLKDGSYEQYF.

The sample holds many counts of this clonotype. The chain links TRBV20-1 to TRBJ2-1; 8 bases line up with TRBD2. J gave up 6 bases and V 6 bases, and 19 bases lay outside the gene matches. The CDR3 consists of 17 residues. Germline CDR1 is DFQATT and CDR2 is SNEGSKA (reference sequence). The CDR3 sequence: CSALTGGGGFSSNEQFF. CDR3 DNA: TGCAGTGCCCTGACTGGGGGCGGGGGGTTCTCGTCCAATGAGCAGTTCTTC.

This clonotype was counted ten times or more. This chain joins TRBV7-2 and TRBJ2-1; D is tentatively TRBD1 or TRBD2 (6 bases each). This CDR3 is 19 amino acids long. Germline-derived CDR1 and CDR2 are SGHTA and FQGNSA. Deletions cut 0 bases from V and 7 bases from J, with 25 bases between. The CDR3 protein is CASSLARGLLGQGSNEQFF. The DNA for the CDR3 is TGTGCCAGCAGCTTAGCGCGGGGCCTACTTGGGCAGGGGAGTAATGAGCAGTTCTTC.

This clonotype was picked up many times. Sequence at one end of the junction differs from germline and may be a read error. V usage is TRBV20-1 and J usage is TRBJ2-7, with D possibly being TRBD2 (5 bases). CDR3 length equals 15 residues. Germline values: CDR1 DFQATT, CDR2 SNEGSKA (reference sequence). The DNA for the CDR3 is TGCAGTGCTAGAGATGCCGGACTGAGCTCCCACGAGCAGTACTTC. Its translation: CSARDAGLSSHEQYF.

The chain links TRBV20-1 to TRBJ1-3, with D hard to call. This CDR3 spans 13 amino acids. The germline V and J ends were trimmed by 0 bases and 3 bases, with 6 bases remaining between them. CDR1 and CDR2 from the germline V gene are DFQATT and SNEGSKA (reference sequence). This CDR3 is CSARDVLGNTIYF. The CDR3 bases are TGCAGTGCTAGAGATGTGCTTGGAAACACCATATATTTT.

This clonotype was recorded many times. The CDR3: CSAGQGKNEQYF. CDR3 DNA sequence: TGCAGCGCGGGACAGGGGAAGAACGAGCAGTACTTC. V and J are TRBV29-1 and TRBJ2-7; 10 bases map to TRBD1. V lost 7 bases and J lost 5; bases outside the gene matches: 5. There are 12 residues in the CDR3. From germline, CDR1 is SQVTM and CDR2 ANQGSEA.

As for this clonotype: A much larger clone differs by one base, so this may be a read error. This chain uses TRBV12-3 or TRBV12-4 with TRBJ2-6, with D maybe TRBD1 (5 bases). There are 15 residues in the CDR3. The CDR3 sequence: CASSSWISGANVRTF. The CDR3 coding sequence is TGTGCCAGCAGTTCGTGGATCTCTGGGGCCAACGTCCGGACTTTC.

Concerning this clonotype itself: This may come from a read error, since a much larger clone is one base off. This chain joins TRBV10-3 and TRBJ2-1, with 11 positions matching TRBD2. Germline CDR1 is ENHRY and CDR2 is SYGVKD. This CDR3 has 16 amino acids. The CDR3: CAISAQTSGVYSEQFF. The CDR3 coding sequence is TGTGCCATCAGTGCTCAGACTAGCGGGGTTTACAGTGAGCAGTTCTTC.

The V gene is TRBV7-9, the J gene TRBJ1-2; possibly TRBD1 for D (5 bases). Germline V CDR1 and CDR2: SEHNR, FQNEAQ (reference sequence). The length of the CDR3 is 15 residues. V lost 0 bases to trimming and J lost 4 bases, with 12 bases between them. Here the CDR3 DNA reads TGTGCCAGCAGCTTAGCGCGGGGCAGTTTCTATGGCTACACCTTC. It is translated as CASSLARGSFYGYTF.